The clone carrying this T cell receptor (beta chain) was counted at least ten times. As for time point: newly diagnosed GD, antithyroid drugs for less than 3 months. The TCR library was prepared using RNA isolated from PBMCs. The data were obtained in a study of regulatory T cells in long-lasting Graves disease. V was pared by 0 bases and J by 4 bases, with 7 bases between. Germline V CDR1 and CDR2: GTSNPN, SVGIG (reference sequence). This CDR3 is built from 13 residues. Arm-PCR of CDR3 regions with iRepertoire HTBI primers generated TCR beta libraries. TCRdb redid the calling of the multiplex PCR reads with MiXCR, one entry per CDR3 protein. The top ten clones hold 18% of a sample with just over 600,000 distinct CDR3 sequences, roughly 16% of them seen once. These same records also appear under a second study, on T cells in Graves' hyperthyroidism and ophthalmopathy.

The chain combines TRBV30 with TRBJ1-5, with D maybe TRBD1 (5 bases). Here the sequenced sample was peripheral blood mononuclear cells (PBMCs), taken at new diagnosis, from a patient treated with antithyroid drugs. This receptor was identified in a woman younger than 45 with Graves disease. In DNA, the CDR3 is TGTGCCTGGAGTGTATCAGGGAATCAGCCCCAGCATTTT. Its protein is CAWSVSGNQPQHF.